The present entry profiles one T cell receptor (beta chain) with its context. As yet, its antigen is unknown. The CDR3 spans 15 residues. With V trimmed by 4 bases and J by 7 bases, 6 bases remained unmatched. The germline V gene has CDR1 SGHNT and CDR2 YYREEE (reference sequence). This entry comes from a study of long-term antiretroviral therapy in people with HIV. Study-level findings and limits: In the period from about 2004 to 2017, blood was collected, possibly under older ART regimens. HIV repertoires covered narrower CDR3 length ranges than controls did. Post-ART, diversity grew, though it stayed under transplant donor control levels.

Survey-level immunoSEQ v3.0 assays were run. The table came from immunoSEQ multiplex PCR; TCRdb's copy has only in-frame clones and leaves some out. The sample includes under 45,000 clones, approximately 89% of them seen just once. This receptor was obtained from a woman aged 45-60 years with HIV. The specimen comprised unsorted PBMCs, sampled 3.1 years after starting antiretroviral therapy. The J gene is TRBJ1-6, the V gene TRBV5-4, with 9 nucleotides matching TRBD1. CDR3 in amino acids: CASSRQGGSNSPLHF. CDR3 DNA: TGTGCCAGCAGCCGACAGGGGGGGTCAAATTCACCCCTCCACTTT.